This record concerns one T cell receptor beta chain sequence. Antigen specificity is unknown. This CDR3 has 12 amino acids. Deletions cut 5 bases from V and 1 base from J, with 6 bases between. The germline gives CDR1 ENHRY, CDR2 SYGVKD. Clinicians diagnosed patients from clinical symptoms, serum thyroxine and TRAb, thyroid ultrasound and orbital computed tomography. TCR beta CDR3 sequences were amplified from RNA transcripts. A set of HTBI primers served as the primers for a first-round RT-PCR of the TCR CDR3. TCRdb processed the multiplex PCR reads anew with MiXCR; each CDR3 protein has one entry. The data contain 550,000 to 700,000 distinct CDR3 sequences, about 45% of them singletons. This specimen comes from a study of T cells in Graves' hyperthyroidism and ophthalmopathy. The study's findings and limits: Most thyroid clonotypes that were expanded above 0.001 also turned up in blood. Model predictions of ophthalmopathy came a median approximately seven months before onset.

This receptor was taken from an adult woman with Graves' disease, either hyperthyroidism or ophthalmopathy (not recorded which). The sequenced sample was peripheral blood or thyroid tissue (not recorded which). The rearrangement links TRBV10-3 to TRBJ2-7; no reliable D call. The chain's CDR3 is CAISSNSYEQYF. The CDR3 region has the DNA TGTGCCATCAGTTCTAATTCCTACGAGCAGTACTTC.